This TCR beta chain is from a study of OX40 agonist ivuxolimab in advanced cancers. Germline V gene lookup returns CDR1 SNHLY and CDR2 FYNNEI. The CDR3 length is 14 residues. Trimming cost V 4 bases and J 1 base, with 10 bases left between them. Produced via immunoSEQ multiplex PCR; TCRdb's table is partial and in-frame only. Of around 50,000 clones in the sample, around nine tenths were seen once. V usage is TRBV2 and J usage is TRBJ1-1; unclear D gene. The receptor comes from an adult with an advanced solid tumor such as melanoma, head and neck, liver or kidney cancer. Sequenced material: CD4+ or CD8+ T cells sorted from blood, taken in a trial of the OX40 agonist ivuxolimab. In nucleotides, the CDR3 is TGTGCCAGCAGTGCCCCGCGGTGGAACACTGAAGCTTTCTTT. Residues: CASSAPRWNTEAFF.